This T cell receptor (beta chain) originates from a study of blood T cell repertoires in COVID-19. Study in general: COVID-19 samples collected from the United States, Italy and Spain covered acute and convalescent phases. T cells, B-cell-depleted T cells, or PBMCs supplied cDNA or gDNA.

Per the original data handling: Reference gene primer amplification yielded estimated nucleated cell counts. Using immunoSEQ multiplex PCR, the repertoire was profiled, and TCRdb retains in-frame clones only, with some absent. V, J and clone size are taken as reported in that table, and D and trimming were inferred from the DNA itself. The table has under 200,000 clones, approximately 81% seen once. The V and J ends lost 1 base and 1 base respectively, with 13 bases between them. The length of the CDR3 is 16 residues. Germline V gene lookup returns CDR1 LGHDT and CDR2 YNNKEL (reference sequence). This clone appeared a single time.

This clonotype originated in a man younger than 35 with active or convalescent COVID-19. Sample: peripheral blood. The chain recombines TRBV3-1 (or the pseudogene TRBV3-2) with TRBJ2-5; TRBD2 might be the D (6 bases). The CDR3 reads CASSQVAGRPQETQYF. The CDR3 nucleotides are TGTGCCAGCAGCCAAGTGGCGGGGAGGCCCCAAGAGACCCAGTACTTC.